The clone carrying this T cell receptor beta chain has a count of ten or more. Its target is unknown. This record belongs to a study of CD8 T cells in ankylosing spondylitis. Whole-study findings and limits: Reportedly, matched ankylosing spondylitis synovial fluid was significantly enriched for disease-linked clones. The study identified a TCR beta motif of roughly eight highly homologous variants that appeared characteristic of ankylosing spondylitis blood.

TCR beta libraries were made by quantitative 5'-RACE with molecular barcodes. MiXCR was run by TCRdb on the 5' RACE reads, yielding one entry per CDR3 protein. The sample lists approximately 69,000 distinct CDR3 sequences; approximately 5% were seen once. Germline trimming cut 7 bases from V and 8 bases from J; bases unmatched to any gene: 16. CDR3 length: 16 amino acids. The germline V gene has CDR1 MDHEN and CDR2 SYDVKM. This receptor was taken from a male donor with ankylosing spondylitis or in good health (not recorded which). The chain couples TRBV28 to TRBJ2-1; 8 positions match TRBD1. Sequencing used blood, either unsorted or a sorted T cell fraction (not recorded which). The CDR3 region is CASIPAGTGVWDEQFF. In DNA form, the CDR3 reads TGTGCCAGCATTCCTGCCGGGACAGGCGTTTGGGATGAGCAGTTCTTC.